The source of this T cell receptor beta chain is a study of shared clonotypes between healthy human individuals. Measured with immunoSEQ multiplex PCR; TCRdb has only the in-frame clones, and not every one. The table records a few million clones, roughly 93% of them present only once. Trimming removed 4 bases from V and 6 bases from J; junction bases left unmatched: 11. The CDR3 sequence is 15 residues long. CDR1 SGHDT and CDR2 YYEEEE come from the germline V gene. The clonotype originates from a man between 18 and 29 years old in good health. Some clones in this sample may be carry-over from other donors' samples. Sequenced sample: naive CD4+ T cells from PBMCs. Subset of the sample: CD45RA+ positively selected. The rearrangement uses TRBV5-6 and TRBJ2-7, with 9 bases identical to TRBD1. CDR3 amino acids: CASSRRGTGLSEQYF. The CDR3 region has the DNA TGTGCCAGCAGCCGACGAGGGACAGGGCTGAGCGAGCAGTACTTC. The full variable domain, rest sourced from reference TRBV5-6 and TRBJ2-7, is DAGVTQSPTHLIKTRGQQVTLRCSPKSGHDTVSWYQQALGQGPQFIFQYYEEEERQRGNFPDRFSGHQFPNYSSELNVNALLLGDSALYLCASSRRGTGLSEQYFGPGTRLTVT.